What follows are 18 T cell receptor beta chains derived from one specimen sequenced in a study of blood T cell repertoires in COVID-19. Assay used: immunoSEQ multiplex PCR; TCRdb lists only in-frame clones, some missing. The sample has around 300,000 clones; 86% are singletons. Material for sequencing was PBMCs or T cells enriched from blood (not recorded which). The receptors stem from a woman under 30 who had recovered from COVID-19.

The table lists this clone with a few counts. CDR3 sequence (DNA): TGTGCCAGCAGTTCAATAGCATACTCCACGGATACGCAGTATTTT. It encodes CASSSIAYSTDTQYF. The chain is built from TRBV28 and TRBJ2-3; D is uncertain. Germline V gene lookup returns CDR1 MDHEN and CDR2 SYDVKM. V was trimmed by 4 bases and J by 6 bases, leaving 17 bases between them. This CDR3 spans 15 amino acids.

This rearrangement joins TRBV13 to TRBJ2-1; 7 bases align to TRBD2. CDR1 is PRHDT and CDR2 is FYEKMQ in the germline V gene (reference sequence). The CDR3 extends over 16 amino acids. The V segment lost 1 base and the J segment 8 bases; nucleotides outside the gene matches: 11. The CDR3 coding sequence is TGTGCCAGCAGCTTAGTGCATGCGGGAGTGGTTCATGAGCAGTTCTTC. Encoded protein: CASSLVHAGVVHEQFF.

V and J are TRBV9 and TRBJ1-1; 9 bases match TRBD1. The CDR3 has 16 amino acids. The trim removed 0 bases at V and 1 base at J, leaving 4 bases unmatched. CDR1 is SGDLS, CDR2 YYNGEE, per germline. The chain's CDR3 is CASSVGWGQGNTEAFF. DNA of the CDR3: TGTGCCAGCAGCGTAGGGTGGGGACAGGGGAACACTGAAGCTTTCTTT. Full variable domain (missing parts from reference TRBV9 and TRBJ1-1): DSGVTQTPKHLITATGQRVTLRCSPRSGDLSVYWYQQSLDQGLQFLIQYYNGEERAKGNILERFSAQQFPDLHSELNLSSLELGDSALYFCASSVGWGQGNTEAFFGQGTRLTVV.

The chain links TRBV7-3 to TRBJ1-5, with TRBD1 as a possible D gene (5 bases). Trimming removed 5 bases at V and 3 bases at J, with 14 bases between. CDR1 and CDR2 (germline): SGHTA, FQGTGA. CDR3 length: 15 amino acids. In DNA, the CDR3 is TGTGCCAGCAGCCCGACGGGGGGTCTCAATCAGCCCCAGCATTTT. It specifies CASSPTGGLNQPQHF.

The V and J genes are TRBV18 and TRBJ2-5; 11 bases agree with TRBD2. Germline CDR1 reads KGHSH; CDR2 reads LQKENI. V lost 3 bases to trimming and J lost 5 bases; unmatched junction nucleotides: 14. The CDR3 spans 18 residues. CDR3 nucleotides: TGTGCCAGCTCACCCACTCCCTTTAGCGGGAGGGCCGTGGAGACCCAGTACTTC. This sequence encodes CASSPTPFSGRAVETQYF.

This rearrangement joins TRBV7-6 to TRBJ2-1; 7 bases align to TRBD1. Germline trimming cut 6 bases from V and 10 bases from J; bases unmatched to any gene: 3. This CDR3 contains 11 residues. CDR1 SGHVS and CDR2 FNYEAQ come from the germline V gene. CDR3 in DNA: TGTGCCAGCAGATCACAGGGGGAGCAGTTCTTC. It translates to CASRSQGEQFF. Supplemented by reference TRBV7-6 and TRBJ2-1, the full variable domain reads GAGVSQSPRYKVTKRGQDVALRCDPISGHVSLYWYRQALGQGPEFLTYFNYEAQQDKSGLPNDRFSAERPEGSISTLTIQRTEQRDSAMYRCASRSQGEQFFGPGTRLTVL.

The chain joins TRBV9 to TRBJ2-1, with TRBD2 identical over 13 bases. Germline V gives CDR1 SGDLS, CDR2 YYNGEE. J gave up 8 bases and V 4 bases, and 6 bases lay outside the gene matches. There are 15 residues in the CDR3. In DNA, the CDR3 is TGTGCCAGCAGCAGTCGGACTAGCGGGAGCCATGAGCAGTTCTTC. Amino acids: CASSSRTSGSHEQFF.

In its sample, this clone was seen a few times. The chain uses TRBV27 and TRBJ1-5, with TRBD1 as a possible D gene (5 bases). Deletions cut 0 bases from V and 7 bases from J, with 7 bases between. Looked up from germline, CDR1 is MNHEY and CDR2 is SMNVEV (reference sequence). This CDR3 spans 13 amino acids. The CDR3 DNA sequence: TGTGCCAGCAGTTTATCAACAGGACAGCCCCAGCATTTT. This sequence encodes CASSLSTGQPQHF.

Regarding this clone: Other DNA sequences in the sample encode the same CDR3. The chain has TRBV5-1 and TRBJ1-5; D gene uncertain. The CDR3 sequence is 13 residues long. Trimming stripped 0 bases from V and 2 bases from J, with 3 bases between. The germline V gene has CDR1 SGHRS and CDR2 YFSETQ. CDR3 DNA: TGCGCCAGCAGCTTGGCTGGCAATCAGCCCCAGCATTTT. Protein sequence: CASSLAGNQPQHF.

The chain has TRBV9 and TRBJ1-2; 7 bases line up with TRBD1. V trimming: 1 base; J trimming: 5 bases; junction bases outside the gene matches: 2. The CDR3 is made up of 13 amino acids. From germline, CDR1 is SGDLS and CDR2 YYNGEE. CDR3 in DNA: TGTGCCAGCAGCGTATCCAGGGGGTATGGCTACACCTTC. Its translation: CASSVSRGYGYTF.

The chain carries TRBV7-8 and TRBJ1-2, with 9 bases identical to TRBD1. Unmatched junction bases numbered 3, after V lost 3 bases and J lost 4 bases. Germline lookup yields CDR1 SGHVS and CDR2 FQNEAQ. The CDR3 contains 14 residues. The CDR3 nucleotides are TGTGCCAGCAGCTTGGACAGGGGAACCTATGGCTACACCTTC. This encodes CASSLDRGTYGYTF.

The gene calls are TRBV9 and TRBJ2-5; 8 bases map to TRBD1. Germline CDR1 SGDLS, CDR2 YYNGEE. With 3 bases clipped from V and 1 base from J, the junction kept 2 bases outside the gene matches. The CDR3 sequence is 14 residues long. The CDR3 nucleotides read TGTGCCAGCAGCGCTACAGGGGGCCAAGAGACCCAGTACTTC. This codes for CASSATGGQETQYF.

The V gene is TRBV5-1, the J gene TRBJ1-4; D may be TRBD1 (5 bases). The CDR3 covers 15 residues. V dropped 4 bases and J dropped 7 bases, with 17 bases sitting between them. Germline V gives CDR1 SGHRS, CDR2 YFSETQ. The CDR3, as DNA: TGCGCCAGCAGCCCAGGACATGCCGAGAGTGAAAAACTGTTTTTT. Protein product: CASSPGHAESEKLFF. The full variable domain, completed using reference TRBV5-1 and TRBJ1-4, is KAGVTQTPRYLIKTRGQQVTLSCSPISGHRSVSWYQQTPGQGLQFLFEYFSETQRNKGNFPGRFSGRQFSNSRSEMNVSTLELGDSALYLCASSPGHAESEKLFFGSGTQLSVL.

This chain uses TRBV27 with TRBJ1-6; TRBD1 matches at 10 bases. V trimming: 9 bases; J trimming: 2 bases; junction bases outside the gene matches: 7. In germline, CDR1 is MNHEY, CDR2 SMNVEV (reference sequence). The CDR3 extends over 16 amino acids. The CDR3 bases are TGTGCCAGTAGACAGGGGGCTTTCCCCTATAATTCACCCCTCCACTTT. This gives the protein CASRQGAFPYNSPLHF.

The CDR3 DNA sequence: TGTGCCAGTGCGGGGGCCTCCTACGAGCAGTACTTC. Encoded protein: CASAGASYEQYF. The chain couples TRBV3-1 (or the pseudogene TRBV3-2) to TRBJ2-7, with D maybe TRBD2 (7 bases). The CDR3 sequence is 12 residues long. Between the trimmed V and J ends, which lost 9 bases and 0 bases, there was a span of 9 bases. Germline-derived CDR1 and CDR2 are LGHDT and YNNKEL (reference sequence).

Only one count was recorded for this clone. This chain uses TRBV20-1 with TRBJ2-3; D remains unclear. The CDR3 is 11 residues long. From germline, CDR1 is DFQATT and CDR2 SNEGSKA (reference sequence). V was shortened by 5 bases and J by 3 bases, with 6 bases between the two germline ends. The CDR3 DNA reads TGCAGTGCTTCACAGACAGATACGCAGTATTTT. This codes for CSASQTDTQYF.

The chain is built from TRBV16 and TRBJ1-1, with D perhaps matching TRBD1 (5 bases). The CDR3 is 13 residues long. Germline values: CDR1 KGHSY, CDR2 FQNENV. V lost 0 bases and J lost 8, with 10 bases in between. The CDR3 sequence: CASSQSGQVEAFF. The CDR3, as DNA: TGTGCCAGCAGCCAATCGGGGCAGGTAGAAGCTTTCTTT. The full variable domain, completed using reference TRBV16 and TRBJ1-1, is GEEVAQTPKHLVRGEGQKAKLYCAPIKGHSYVFWYQQVLKNEFKFLISFQNENVFDETGMPKERFSAKCLPNSPCSLEIQATKLEDSAVYFCASSQSGQVEAFFGQGTRLTVV.

The rearrangement joins TRBV15 to TRBJ1-5; 10 positions agree with TRBD1. The germline CDR1 and CDR2 sequences are LNHNV and YYDKDF (reference sequence). CDR3 length: 15 residues. The trim removed 3 bases at V and 6 bases at J, leaving 5 bases unmatched. The CDR3 loop is CATSRDRGEGQPQHF. The CDR3, as DNA: TGTGCCACCAGCAGGGACAGGGGGGAGGGTCAGCCCCAGCATTTT.